This TCR beta chain was recorded in a study of early T cells in non-severe SARS-CoV-2 infection. Study-wide results and caveats: Anti-spike CD8 responses were favored by VDJdb matching, which missed private and CD4 specificities.

Individual cDNA molecules carried attached unique molecular identifiers. TCRdb re-analysed the 5' RACE reads in MiXCR, keeping a single row per CDR3 protein. The sample shows tens of thousands of distinct CDR3 sequences, 4.5% of them seen only once. Many counts were recorded for this clonotype. Antigen unknown. This sequence was found in an adult who was a healthcare worker with PCR-confirmed SARS-CoV-2 infection or an uninfected control (not recorded which). The material sequenced was whole blood.

The CDR3 here is CASRHRGTYNEQFF. The CDR3 DNA reads as TGTGCCAGCAGGCATCGGGGAACCTACAATGAGCAGTTCTTC. This rearrangement joins TRBV11-1 to TRBJ2-1; the D gene is possibly TRBD2 (5 bases). CDR3 length: 14 residues. CDR1 SGHAT and CDR2 FQDESV come from the germline V gene (reference sequence). The V gene lost 6 bases and the J gene lost 2 bases, with 11 bases spanning the gap.